This T cell receptor (beta chain) was found in a study of blood T cell repertoires in COVID-19. About the study: Donors in the United States, Italy and Spain gave samples during acute or convalescent COVID-19. From T cells, B-cell-depleted T cells, or PBMCs came the material, which was cDNA or gDNA.

This clone was seen a few times. V lost 0 bases to trimming and J lost 7 bases, with 15 bases between them. The germline CDR1 and CDR2 sequences are PRHDT and FYEKMQ (reference sequence). CDR3 length: 16 residues. Original processing methods: The assay estimated nucleated cells by amplifying reference gene primers. TCRdb keeps only in-frame clones here, not all; method: immunoSEQ multiplex PCR. V and J calls plus clone size are reproduced from that table; the DNA served to infer D and trimming. The sample has about 160,000 clones; 78% are singletons. The chain couples TRBV13 to TRBJ2-2; the D gene is possibly TRBD1 (6 bases). The TCR originated in a woman of 80 years or more with acute or convalescent COVID-19. Material: peripheral blood. This CDR3 reads CASSLGRDKGYGELFF. The DNA of the CDR3 is TGTGCCAGCAGCTTAGGAAGGGACAAGGGTTACGGGGAGCTGTTTTTT. Using reference TRBV13 and TRBJ2-2 for the parts outside the CDR3, the full variable domain is AAGVIQSPRHLIKEKRETATLKCYPIPRHDTVYWYQQGPGQDPQFLISFYEKMQSDKGSIPDRFSAQQFSDYHSELNMSSLELGDSALYFCASSLGRDKGYGELFFGEGSRLTVL.